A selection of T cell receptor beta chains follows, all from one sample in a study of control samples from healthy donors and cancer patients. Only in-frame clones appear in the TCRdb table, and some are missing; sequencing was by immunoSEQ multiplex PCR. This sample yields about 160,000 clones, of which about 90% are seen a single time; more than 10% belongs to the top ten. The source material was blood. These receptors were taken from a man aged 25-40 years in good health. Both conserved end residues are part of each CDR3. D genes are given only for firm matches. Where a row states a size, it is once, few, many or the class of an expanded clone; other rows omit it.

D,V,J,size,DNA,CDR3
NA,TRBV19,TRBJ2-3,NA,TGTGCCAGTAGTATGAATTTTCGCACAGATACGCAGTATTTT,CASSMNFRTDTQYF
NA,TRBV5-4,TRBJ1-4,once,TGTGCCAGCAGCCGGGCGGGTGAAGCAACTAATGAAAAACTGTTTTTT,CASSRAGEATNEKLFF
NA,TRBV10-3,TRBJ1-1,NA,TGTGCCATCAGTCCGACTGGTCAGGGCCTGAACACTGAAGCTTTCTTT,CAISPTGQGLNTEAFF
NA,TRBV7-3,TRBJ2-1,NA,TGTGCCAGCAGCTCAGACCTCGGGGGGCGCAATGAGCAGTTCTTC,CASSSDLGGRNEQFF
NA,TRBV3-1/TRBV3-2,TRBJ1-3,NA,TGTGCCAGCAGCCAAGAGAAAGGATACACCATATATTTT,CASSQEKGYTIYF
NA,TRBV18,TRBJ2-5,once,TGTGCCAGCTCACCAACCCTCCAGTTCCAAGAGACCCAGTACTTC,CASSPTLQFQETQYF
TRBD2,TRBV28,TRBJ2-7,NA,TGTGCCAGCTTCTCTAGCGGGGTAAGCGAGCAGTACTTC,CASFSSGVSEQYF
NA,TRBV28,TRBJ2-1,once,TGTGCCTCCAGTTTAGGCTACCGCAGAAACAATGAGCAGTTCTTC,CASSLGYRRNNEQFF
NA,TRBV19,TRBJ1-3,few,TGTGCCAGTAGTATCGGTACGGAGGGAAACACCATATATTTT,CASSIGTEGNTIYF
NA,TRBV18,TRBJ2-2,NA,TGTGCCAGCTCTTTGGGGCAGACCGTCACCGGGGAGCTGTTTTTT,CASSLGQTVTGELFF
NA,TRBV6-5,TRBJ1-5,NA,TGTGCTAGCAGTACAGGGATGTTCCAGCCCCAGCATTTT,CASSTGMFQPQHF
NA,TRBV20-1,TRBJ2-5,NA,TGCAGTGCTAGCGAGGGGAAGACCCAGTACTTC,CSASEGKTQYF
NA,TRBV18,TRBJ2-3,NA,TGTGCCAGCTCAGCCGGGACTGGCAGCACAGATACGCAGTATTTT,CASSAGTGSTDTQYF
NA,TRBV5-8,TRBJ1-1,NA,TGTGCCAGCAGCTTACAGGGAATACCTGAAGCTTTCTTT,CASSLQGIPEAFF
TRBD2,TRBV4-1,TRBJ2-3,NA,TGCGCCAGCAGCCAAGGTCCGACTAGCGGCGGCCCAGATACGCAGTATTTT,CASSQGPTSGGPDTQYF
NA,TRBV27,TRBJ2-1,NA,TGTGCCAGCAGTTTCTCCCCACCCTACAATGAGCAGTTCTTC,CASSFSPPYNEQFF
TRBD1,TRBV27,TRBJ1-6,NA,TGTGCCAGCAGAAAGGGACAGGAGCAAATCAGTACGATTAATTCACCCCTCCACTTT,CASRKGQEQISTINSPLHF
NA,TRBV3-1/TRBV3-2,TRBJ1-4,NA,TGTGCCAGCAGCCCTTTAAGGACTAATGAAAAACTGTTTTTT,CASSPLRTNEKLFF
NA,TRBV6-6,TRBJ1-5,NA,TGTGCCAGCAGTTATGGGCAGGATCAGCCCCAGCATTTT,CASSYGQDQPQHF
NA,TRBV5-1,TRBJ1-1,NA,TGCGCCGGCAGCTTGGCGCAGGGTACTGAAGCTTTCTTT,CAGSLAQGTEAFF
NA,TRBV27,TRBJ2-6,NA,TGTGCCAGCAGTTTACGAGACAGCATATCCGGGGCCAACGTCCTGACTTTC,CASSLRDSISGANVLTF
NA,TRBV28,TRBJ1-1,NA,TGTGCCAGCACCTTGGCAGGTGCCACTGAAGCTTTCTTT,CASTLAGATEAFF
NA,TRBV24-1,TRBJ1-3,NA,TGTGCCACCAGTGAATCGCAAGACTCTGGAAACACCATATATTTT,CATSESQDSGNTIYF
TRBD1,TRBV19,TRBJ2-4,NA,TGTGTCAGTAATGAGATAGGACAGGGTAAAAACATTCAGTACTTC,CVSNEIGQGKNIQYF
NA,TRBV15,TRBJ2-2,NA,TGTGCCACCAGCAGAGACAGGAATACCGGGGAGCTGTTTTTT,CATSRDRNTGELFF
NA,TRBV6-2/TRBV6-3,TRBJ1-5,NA,TGTGCCAGCAGCCCTTCCGGGGGGCCTACCAATCAGCCCCAGCATTTT,CASSPSGGPTNQPQHF
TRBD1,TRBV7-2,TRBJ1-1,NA,TGTGCCAGCAGCCAGACAGGGGGCAAGTCAACTGAAGCTTTCTTT,CASSQTGGKSTEAFF
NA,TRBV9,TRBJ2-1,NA,TGTGCCAGCAGCAGGGCCGGGGACCCCTCCTACAATGAGCAGTTCTTC,CASSRAGDPSYNEQFF
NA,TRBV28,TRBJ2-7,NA,TGTGCCAGCAGTGCCCAGGCATTGGGCTCCTACGAGCAGTACTTC,CASSAQALGSYEQYF
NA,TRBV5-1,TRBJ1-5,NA,TGCGCCAGCGCAAAGGAGAGCAATCAGCCCCAGCATTTT,CASAKESNQPQHF
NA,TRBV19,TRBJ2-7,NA,TGTGCCAGTAGTCCGAGCTCCTACGAGCAGTACTTC,CASSPSSYEQYF
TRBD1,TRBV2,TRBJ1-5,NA,TGTGCCAGCAGTGAACAGGGGGCTCAGCCCCAGCATTTT,CASSEQGAQPQHF
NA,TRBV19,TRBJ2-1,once,TGTGCCAGTAGTATGACTAGTGTAGATGAGCAGTTCTTC,CASSMTSVDEQFF
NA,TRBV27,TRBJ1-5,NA,TGTGCCAGCAGAGGGGGAGGCCGTGGGCAGCCCCAGCATTTT,CASRGGGRGQPQHF
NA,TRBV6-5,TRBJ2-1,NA,TGTGCCAGCAGGGTAGGGGGGGTGATCTACAATGAGCAGTTCTTC,CASRVGGVIYNEQFF
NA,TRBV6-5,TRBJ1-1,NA,TGTGCCAGCAGTACCTTGACGGGTAACACTGAAGCTTTCTTT,CASSTLTGNTEAFF
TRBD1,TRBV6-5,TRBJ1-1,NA,TGTGCCAGCAGCGAGCAGGGGGGCGCTGAAGCTTTCTTT,CASSEQGGAEAFF
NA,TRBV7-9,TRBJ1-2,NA,TGTGCCAGCAGCTCGGGTGGTTATGGCTACACCTTC,CASSSGGYGYTF
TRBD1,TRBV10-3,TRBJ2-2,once,TGTGCCATCAGTTGGAGACAGGGGCTGAACACCGGGGAGCTGTTTTTT,CAISWRQGLNTGELFF
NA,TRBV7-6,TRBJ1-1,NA,TGTGCCAGCAGCTTTGGTCACTACGGGACTGAAGCTTTCTTT,CASSFGHYGTEAFF
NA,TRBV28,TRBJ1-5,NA,TGTGCCAGCAGTCCTTGGCTGGAAAATCAGCCCCAGCATTTT,CASSPWLENQPQHF
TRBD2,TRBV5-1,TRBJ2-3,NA,TGCGCCAGCACCCTTCCCAGGGCGGGAGTAACCGCAGATACGCAGTATTTT,CASTLPRAGVTADTQYF
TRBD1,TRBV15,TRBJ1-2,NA,TGTGCCACCAGCAGAGATCGTGACAGGGTGAATGGCTACACCTTC,CATSRDRDRVNGYTF
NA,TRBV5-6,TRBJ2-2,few,TGTGCCAGCAGCTGGGACAAGCAAATTACCGGGGAGCTGTTTTTT,CASSWDKQITGELFF
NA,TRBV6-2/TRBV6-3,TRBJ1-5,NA,TGTGCCAGCAGATACGCCATCGGGGTCCATCAGCCCCAGCATTTT,CASRYAIGVHQPQHF
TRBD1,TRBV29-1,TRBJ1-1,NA,TGCAGCGTTGAAAGGGCGGACAGGGCGAACACTGAAGCTTTCTTT,CSVERADRANTEAFF
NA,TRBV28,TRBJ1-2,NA,TGTGCCAGCAGTTTTTTAAGGGGGGGCTATGGCTACACCTTC,CASSFLRGGYGYTF
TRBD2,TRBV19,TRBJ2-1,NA,TGTGCCAGTACCCCCTGGGCGGGGGGGACCAATGAGCAGTTCTTC,CASTPWAGGTNEQFF
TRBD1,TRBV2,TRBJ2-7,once,TGTGCCAGCACCCCCCGGCCTCGACAGGGTATCTACGAGCAGTACTTC,CASTPRPRQGIYEQYF
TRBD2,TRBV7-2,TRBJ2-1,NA,TGTGCCAGCAGCTTATCTAGCGGGGGACGCGGGGAGCAGTTCTTC,CASSLSSGGRGEQFF